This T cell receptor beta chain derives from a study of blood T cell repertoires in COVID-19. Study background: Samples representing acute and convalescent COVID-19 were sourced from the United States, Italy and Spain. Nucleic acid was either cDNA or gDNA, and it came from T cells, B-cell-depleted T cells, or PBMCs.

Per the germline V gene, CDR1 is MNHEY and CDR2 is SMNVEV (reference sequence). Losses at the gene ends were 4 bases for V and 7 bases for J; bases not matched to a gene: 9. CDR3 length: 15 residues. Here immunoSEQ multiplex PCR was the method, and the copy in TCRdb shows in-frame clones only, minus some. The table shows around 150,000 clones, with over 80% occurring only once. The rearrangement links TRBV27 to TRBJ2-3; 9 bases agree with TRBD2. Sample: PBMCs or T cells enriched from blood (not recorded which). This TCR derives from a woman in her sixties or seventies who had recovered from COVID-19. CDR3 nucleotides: TGTGCCAGCAGTTCCCGGACTAGCGATAAGAATACGCAGTATTTT. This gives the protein CASSSRTSDKNTQYF.